The 7 T cell receptor beta chains below were found in one sample sequenced in a study of identical twins. TCRdb itself ran the 5' RACE reads through MiXCR, one entry per CDR3 protein. The data hold fewer than 650,000 distinct CDR3 sequences, with 9% to 10% observed a single time. This sample was shared with a second study, whose subject was yellow fever vaccine responses in identical twins.

Sequenced: PBMCs. Receptors were obtained from a woman aged 18-29 years in good health.

This clonotype was detected many times. V gene TRBV12-3 or TRBV12-4 combines with J gene TRBJ2-7; TRBD1 is a possible D gene (6 bases). Trimming took 5 bases from V and 3 from J, leaving 14 bases between them. The CDR3 length is 14 residues. The CDR3 reads CASSRGGQIYEQYF. CDR3 nucleotide sequence: TGTGCCAGCAGTCGAGGTGGACAGATCTACGAGCAGTACTTC.

This clonotype was seen at least ten times. V and J are TRBV11-2 and TRBJ2-7, with D hard to call. Germline V gene sequence: CDR1 SGHAT, CDR2 FQNNGV. There are 16 residues in the CDR3. Trimming removed 1 base at V and 4 bases at J, with 17 bases between. The CDR3 sequence: CASSLAGGLGDYEQYF. CDR3 nucleotides: TGTGCCAGCAGCTTAGCGGGTGGCCTTGGGGATTACGAGCAGTACTTC.

This clonotype was counted between two and nine times. J is TRBJ2-3 and V is TRBV5-1; no definite D call. The CDR3 extends over 16 amino acids. Trimming shortened V by 0 bases and J by 2 bases, and 13 bases separated the two germline ends. Germline lookup yields CDR1 SGHRS and CDR2 YFSETQ. CDR3 nucleotides: TGCGCCAGCAGCTTGGGAGGTGGCGGAGCCACAGATACGCAGTATTTT. This sequence encodes CASSLGGGGATDTQYF.

The chain joins TRBV9 to TRBJ2-4, with 8 bases lining up with TRBD1. Germline trimming cut 0 bases from V and 6 bases from J; bases unmatched to any gene: 5. The CDR3 runs 15 residues. The germline gives CDR1 SGDLS, CDR2 YYNGEE. CDR3: CASSVDTGQGNIQYF. The CDR3 DNA is TGTGCCAGCAGCGTAGATACCGGACAGGGAAACATTCAGTACTTC. The variable domain in full, with the rest retrieved from reference TRBV9 and TRBJ2-4, is DSGVTQTPKHLITATGQRVTLRCSPRSGDLSVYWYQQSLDQGLQFLIQYYNGEERAKGNILERFSAQQFPDLHSELNLSSLELGDSALYFCASSVDTGQGNIQYFGAGTRLSVL.

The CDR3: CASKSAGDYEQYF. CDR3 bases: TGTGCCAGCAAGTCAGCAGGGGACTACGAGCAGTACTTC. The chain has TRBV28 and TRBJ2-7, with a tentative D call TRBD1 (6 bases). The germline CDR1 and CDR2 sequences are MDHEN and SYDVKM. This CDR3 contains 13 residues. The germline V and J ends were trimmed by 7 bases and 3 bases, with 13 bases remaining between them. Looking up the rest from reference TRBV28 and TRBJ2-7 gives the full variable domain: DVKVTQSSRYLVKRTGEKVFLECVQDMDHENMFWYRQDPGLGLRLIYFSYDVKMKEKGDIPEGYSVSREKKERFSLILESASTNQTSMYLCASKSAGDYEQYFGPGTRLTVT.

This clonotype showed up just a few times. The chain carries TRBV11-2 and TRBJ2-1, with 8 positions matching TRBD2. The germline CDR1 and CDR2 sequences are SGHAT and FQNNGV. The CDR3 totals 16 residues. V lost 5 bases to trimming and J lost 6 bases; unmatched junction nucleotides: 12. DNA of the CDR3: TGTGCCAGCAGCACCGGGGGGGCCCGCCCACTCAATGAGCAGTTCTTC. This gives the protein CASSTGGARPLNEQFF.

This clonotype appeared many times. The chain recombines TRBV6-5 with TRBJ2-1; a possible D gene is TRBD2 (6 bases). This CDR3 is 15 amino acids long. Germline CDR1 is MNHEY and CDR2 is SVGAGI. Trimming left V 1 base short and J 2 bases short, with 9 bases between. CDR3 bases: TGTGCCAGCAGTTACTTGGGCGGGGCCTACAATGAGCAGTTCTTC. This translates into CASSYLGGAYNEQFF.